This TCR beta chain was captured by sequencing in a study of OX40 agonist ivuxolimab in advanced cancers. Data came from immunoSEQ multiplex PCR; TCRdb stores just in-frame clones and leaves some out. The repertoire holds about 81,000 clones, around 80% seen once, with approximately 7% in the top ten. The germline V gene has CDR1 SGHDT and CDR2 YYEEEE. With 2 bases clipped from V and 5 bases from J, the junction kept 7 bases outside the gene matches. The CDR3 runs 15 residues. The chain joins TRBV5-6 to TRBJ2-3; 8 positions match TRBD2. The receptor comes from an adult with an advanced solid tumor such as melanoma, head and neck, liver or kidney cancer. The sample in question was CD4+ or CD8+ T cells sorted from blood, obtained in a trial of the OX40 agonist ivuxolimab. CDR3 DNA sequence: TGTGCCAGCAGCTTTTTAGCGGGGTTGGAAGATACGCAGTATTTT. Encoded protein: CASSFLAGLEDTQYF. The full variable domain, its missing parts supplied by reference TRBV5-6 and TRBJ2-3, is DAGVTQSPTHLIKTRGQQVTLRCSPKSGHDTVSWYQQALGQGPQFIFQYYEEEERQRGNFPDRFSGHQFPNYSSELNVNALLLGDSALYLCASSFLAGLEDTQYFGPGTRLTVL.